This TCR beta chain was identified in a study of shared clonotypes between healthy human individuals. At the level of the study: Each donor had three CD4 naive, three CD4 memory, two CD8 naive and one CD8 memory plate. Study outcomes and limitations: Apart from blood, nothing was sampled; tissue repertoires likely differ. Naive subsets usually exceeded memory subsets in estimated richness.

Naive-designated CD8 cells lacked CD45RO, were positively enriched for CCR7, and omitted terminally differentiated effector memory CD45RA+ cells. In the original processing: Owing to the provision of junction-only sequences devoid of quality scores by immunoSEQ, filtering differed. Sequencing used immunoSEQ multiplex PCR; TCRdb keeps in-frame clones, though not all of them. The DNA gave D and trimming, while V, J and clone size come from that table. This sample has a few million clones, with 85% to 95% found just once. This clone is a singleton in its sample. The antigen is undetermined. The V and J ends lost 0 bases and 8 bases, in that order; junction bases with no gene match: 6. This CDR3 contains 16 residues. Germline V CDR1 and CDR2: MNHEY, SVGAGI.

The chain has TRBV6-5 and TRBJ2-1; 11 bases are a match to TRBD2. What was sequenced was naive CD8+ T cells from PBMCs. This sequence was found in a man younger than 30 in good health. Some clones in this sample may be carry-over from other donors' samples. In nucleotides, the CDR3 is TGTGCCAGCAGTTACTCGAATAGCGGGAGGGCCCATGAGCAGTTCTTC. Encoded protein: CASSYSNSGRAHEQFF.